The subject of this entry is one TCR beta chain. Antigen: not known. This entry belongs to a study of T cell repertoires in cytomegalovirus infection. Study as a whole: The authors used CMV epitopes that were HLA-C-restricted (recently identified) and HLA-B-restricted (well studied). Both CMV infection and a matching HLA type were indicated by public TCR beta signatures.

Deletions cut 4 bases from V and 6 bases from J, with 8 bases between. CDR3 length: 12 residues. Per the germline V gene, CDR1 is ENHRY and CDR2 is SYGVKD. TCRdb fed the reads into MiXCR, producing one record per CDR3 protein. The table has roughly 570,000 distinct CDR3 sequences, around 40% seen once; the top ten hold roughly 50%. Study-level points and caveats: Identification of carriers of CMV plus the relevant HLA was performed using cumulative public TCR beta family frequency. The ex vivo response showed dominance by HLA-C-restricted CMV-specific TCR beta clonotypes.

This specimen was cultured PBMCs, taken from culture after CMV antigen stimulation. The V and J genes are TRBV10-3 and TRBJ2-3; D gene uncertain. The sequence was collected from a human donor in good health (CMV status not recorded). Some clones in this sample may be carry-over from other donors' samples. The CDR3 protein is CAISVRVDTQYF. CDR3 DNA: TGTGCCATCAGTGTCCGGGTGGATACGCAGTATTTT.